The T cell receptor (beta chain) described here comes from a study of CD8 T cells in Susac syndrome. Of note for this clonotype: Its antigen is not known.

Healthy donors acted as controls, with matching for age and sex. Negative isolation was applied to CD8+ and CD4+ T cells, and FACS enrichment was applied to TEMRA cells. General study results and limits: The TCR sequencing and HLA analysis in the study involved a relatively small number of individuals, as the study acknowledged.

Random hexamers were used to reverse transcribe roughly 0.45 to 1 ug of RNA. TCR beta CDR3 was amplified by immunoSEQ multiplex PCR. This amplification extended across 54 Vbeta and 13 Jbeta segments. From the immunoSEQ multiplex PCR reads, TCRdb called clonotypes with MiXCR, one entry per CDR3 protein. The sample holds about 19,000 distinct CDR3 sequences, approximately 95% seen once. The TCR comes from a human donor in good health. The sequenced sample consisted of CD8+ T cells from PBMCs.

CDR3 protein: CASSPQGTNEKLFF. CDR3 bases: TGTGCCAGCAGTCCGCAGGGGACTAATGAAAAACTGTTTTTT. The chain recombines TRBV27 with TRBJ1-4; D might be TRBD1 (6 bases). V lost 5 bases to trimming and J lost 2 bases, with 9 bases between them. Germline V gene data show CDR1 as MNHEY and CDR2 as SMNVEV (reference sequence). This CDR3 region has 14 residues. The full variable domain, in which reference TRBV27 and TRBJ1-4 provide the parts outside the CDR3, is EAQVTQNPRYLITVTGKKLTVTCSQNMNHEYMSWYRQDPGLGLRQIYYSMNVEVTDKGDVPEGYKVSRKEKRNFPLILESPSPNQTSLYFCASSPQGTNEKLFFGSGTQLSVL.